Listed below are T cell receptor beta chains from one sample, sequenced in a study of blood T cell repertoires in COVID-19. Produced via immunoSEQ multiplex PCR; TCRdb's table is partial and in-frame only. The data contain about 480,000 clones, around nine tenths of them singletons. The sample was PBMCs or T cells enriched from blood (not recorded which). Source of these receptors: a woman in her thirties or forties who had recovered from COVID-19. The CDR3 runs from the conserved cysteine through the conserved F or W.

v_gene,CDR3aa
TRBV24-1,CATSDTSGRIPGEQYF
TRBV11-2,CASSLGVGGSNSPLHF
TRBV10-2,CASRIGGDTEAFF
TRBV7-9,CASSLGQGARDTEAFF
TRBV21-1,CASSMGLAGWVQETQYF
TRBV6-1,CASSELAGGPQETQYF
TRBV20-1,CSASAVSNQPQHF
TRBV7-7,CASSPGARETQYF
TRBV19,CASSIQREGGETQYF
TRBV13,CASSPPANTGELFF
TRBV6-5,CASGDTYRGQSPLHF
TRBV4-1,CASSQPGQVNYGYTF
TRBV13,CASSSTLLAGAGTQYF
TRBV9,CASSSRTGYNEQFF
TRBV29-1,CSVDRRTSLYGYTF
TRBV7-2,CASSHRPGLAGNIQYF
TRBV11-3,CASSLMTGLGTDTQYF
TRBV27,CASSYRNSNQPQHF
TRBV19,CASSTPRDSILNNQPQHF
TRBV23-1,CASSQGGTGGETQYF
TRBV27,CASSSILTAKGSEAFF
TRBV9,CASSVGPTTSVEQFF
TRBV7-9,CASSEQTNTEAFF
TRBV5-1,CASSLNGRDSPLHF
TRBV6-2/TRBV6-3,CASSYSVGEGGIPDEQYF
TRBV12-5,CASGLPGLVAFF
TRBV19,CASSGQNYNEQFF
TRBV5-5,CASSGTVRNTEAFF
TRBV27,CASSTFAGSNTEAFF
TRBV5-4,CASSALEAGGFETQYF
TRBV6-5,CASSDRRGRINEQYF
TRBV6-5,CASRNQGNTEAFF
TRBV10-1,CASSESGLAVNEQFF
TRBV7-8,CASRRGDRVAGELFF
TRBV6-5,CASSYGTSGTREQFF
TRBV4-3,CASSQEGARWPVYGYTF
TRBV4-2,CASSQDGQYYNEQFF
TRBV4-3,CASSPGQGSGNTIYF
TRBV19,CASTPDRGTYNEQFF
TRBV19,CASSMGTSSGANVLTF
TRBV19,CASSILSGGAYEQYF
TRBV27,CASSLSTGTGRNEQFF
TRBV19,CASSYGGLAGGLPEQFF
TRBV29-1,CSVGGAGGGYTF
TRBV10-1,CASSKGHWGYEQYF
TRBV27,CASSPRGGTYNQPQHF
TRBV29-1,CSVARASGGEQYF
TRBV3-1/TRBV3-2,CASSQVTLAGRTGELFF
TRBV30,CAWTSGSWTQYF
TRBV10-3,CAIQGTSTDTQYF
TRBV27,CASRDPGRNQPQHF
TRBV3-1/TRBV3-2,CASSQAAGGRVDTQYF
TRBV6-4,CASRRLASAGELFF
TRBV19,CASSIAGKLYNEQFF
TRBV4-3,CASSQEGTELNYGYTF
TRBV27,CASWTVMNTEAFF
TRBV4-3,CASSALRTSGYNEQFF
TRBV18,CASSPRRDLGQYF
TRBV27,CASRVSTDINTGELFF